A single sample gave rise to the 24 T cell receptor beta chains below, sequenced in a study of cytomegalovirus exposure and HLA in healthy donors. This PCR relied on a set of 60 Vbeta primers and 13 Jbeta primers. The data were produced by immunoSEQ multiplex PCR, yet TCRdb's version contains in-frame clones alone and is incomplete. The repertoire consists of 150,000 to 200,000 clones, with about 65% occurring once and the leading ten covering 4.5%. The sequencing input was PBMCs. These receptors were obtained from a woman aged 18-30 years in good health and CMV-seropositive.

This clone was picked up a small number of times. This chain uses TRBV6-1 with TRBJ2-7, with D perhaps TRBD2 (6 bases). Between the trimmed V and J ends, which lost 2 bases and 2 bases, there was a span of 13 bases. Germline values: CDR1 MNHNS, CDR2 SASEGT. This CDR3 has 15 amino acids. CDR3 residues: CASSELDGGTYEQYF. For the CDR3, the DNA is TGTGCCAGCAGTGAATTGGACGGAGGGACCTACGAGCAGTACTTC.

The count of this clone is one. The CDR3 coding sequence is TGTGCCAGCAGTCGAACAGGGGGTGGGGATCCGGACACCGGGGAGCTGTTTTTT. Protein sequence: CASSRTGGGDPDTGELFF. V and J are TRBV2 and TRBJ2-2; 8 nucleotides line up with TRBD1. The CDR3 consists of 18 residues. V lost 5 bases and J lost 3; bases outside the gene matches: 14. Per the germline V gene, CDR1 is SNHLY and CDR2 is FYNNEI. Full variable domain (rest looked up from reference TRBV2 and TRBJ2-2): EPEVTQTPSHQVTQMGQEVILRCVPISNHLYFYWYRQILGQKVEFLVSFYNNEISEKSEIFDDQFSVERPDGSNFTLKIRSTKLEDSAMYFCASSRTGGGDPDTGELFFGEGSRLTVL.

This clone occurred a few times. The chain links TRBV6-5 to TRBJ1-2; D not certain. This CDR3 spans 15 amino acids. Germline lookup yields CDR1 MNHEY and CDR2 SVGAGI. Trimming stripped 0 bases from V and 8 bases from J, with 16 bases between. CDR3 DNA: TGTGCCAGCAGTTACTCGGCAGTAGGGAGCTACGGCTACACCTTC. Its protein product is CASSYSAVGSYGYTF.

In its sample, this clone was seen a few times. The chain employs TRBV7-9 and TRBJ2-5, with D possibly matching TRBD1 (6 bases). The J call may be incorrect, as the DNA end agrees better with TRBJ2-7. The CDR3 loop spans 14 amino acids. The germline gives CDR1 SEHNR, CDR2 FQNEAQ (reference sequence). The CDR3 here is CASSLDPGVYEQYF. CDR3 sequence (DNA): TGTGCCAGCAGCTTAGACCCAGGGGTATACGAGCAGTACTTC.

The genes are TRBV6-1 and TRBJ1-5; D possibly corresponds to TRBD1 (5 bases). The CDR3 consists of 14 residues. V was shortened by 6 bases and J by 2 bases, with 11 bases between the two germline ends. Germline CDR1 reads MNHNS; CDR2 reads SASEGT. CDR3 region: CASRKDMGNQPQHF. CDR3 coding DNA: TGTGCCAGCAGGAAGGACATGGGCAATCAGCCCCAGCATTTT.

V is TRBV5-5 and J is TRBJ1-5, with 10 bases identical to TRBD1. Germline lookup yields CDR1 SGHKS and CDR2 YYEKEE (reference sequence). V gave up 4 bases and J gave up 4 bases; unmatched junction bases: 8. The CDR3 is made up of 16 amino acids. The CDR3 DNA reads TGTGCCAGCAGCCCTCACCGGGACAGGGGAAATCAGCCCCAGCATTTT. The encoded protein is CASSPHRDRGNQPQHF.

In this sample, this clone turned up a few times. The rearrangement uses TRBV7-9 and TRBJ2-3; D ambiguous. Germline loops: CDR1 SEHNR, CDR2 FQNEAQ (reference sequence). This CDR3 region has 14 residues. Trimming left V 0 bases short and J 4 bases short, with 8 bases between. The CDR3 bases are TGTGCCAGCAGCTTAGCCACAGACGCAGATACGCAGTATTTT. It encodes CASSLATDADTQYF.

The chain uses TRBV28 and TRBJ2-5, with TRBD2 matching 10 bases. CDR1 and CDR2 (germline): MDHEN, SYDVKM. The CDR3 contains 18 residues. After removal of 2 bases from V and 5 bases from J, the junction contained 14 bases not matched to a gene. CDR3 in DNA: TGTGCCAGCAGTTTAGTAGTCGCTAGCGGGAGTCGCCGGGAGACCCAGTACTTC. Its protein is CASSLVVASGSRRETQYF.

The sample holds one count of this clone. J is TRBJ1-1 and V is TRBV9; D is unresolved. Trimming removed 7 bases from V and 5 bases from J, with 12 bases in between. The CDR3 length is 12 residues. CDR1 is SGDLS, CDR2 YYNGEE, per germline. CDR3 bases: TGTGCCAGCGCTACAACGGGAACTGAAGCTTTCTTT. Amino acids: CASATTGTEAFF.

CDR3 bases: TGTGCCAGCAGCCAACTGTTCTCCTACGAGCAGTACTTC. Protein product: CASSQLFSYEQYF. The chain joins TRBV4-2 to TRBJ2-7, with D hard to call. V lost 2 bases, J lost 0 bases, and 5 bases lay in between. The CDR3 length is 13 residues. Germline V lookup: CDR1 LGHNA, CDR2 YNFKEQ.

The V gene is TRBV7-9, the J gene TRBJ1-4; D gene unclear. The CDR3 is made up of 16 amino acids. Trimming removed 0 bases from V and 5 bases from J, with 13 bases in between. Germline V gives CDR1 SEHNR, CDR2 FQNEAQ (reference sequence). This chain's CDR3 is CASSLASGRLNEKLFF. CDR3 sequence (DNA): TGTGCCAGCAGCTTAGCCAGCGGACGGTTAAATGAAAAACTGTTTTTT.

The V and J genes are TRBV11-2 and TRBJ1-5; tentatively, D is TRBD1 (6 bases). V was clipped by 4 bases and J by 0 bases, with 16 bases between them. Germline V gene sequence: CDR1 SGHAT, CDR2 FQNNGV. This CDR3 is 17 amino acids long. In nucleotides, the CDR3 is TGTGCCAGCAGCTCGGGACACACCTCTTATAGCAATCAGCCCCAGCATTTT. Translated: CASSSGHTSYSNQPQHF.

The chain employs TRBV2 and TRBJ1-5, with D possibly matching TRBD1 (6 bases). Trimming took off 4 bases at V and 3 bases at J, with 13 bases between the two ends. The CDR3 has 15 residues. Germline V gene data show CDR1 as SNHLY and CDR2 as FYNNEI. The CDR3 here is CASSVQGISNQPQHF. CDR3 coding DNA: TGTGCCAGCAGTGTCCAGGGGATTTCCAATCAGCCCCAGCATTTT.

This clone was counted once. The rearrangement links TRBV7-8 to TRBJ1-5, with D tentatively TRBD1 (6 bases). CDR1 is SGHVS, CDR2 FQNEAQ, per germline. The CDR3 has 19 amino acids. Between the trimmed V and J ends, which lost 2 bases and 1 base, there was a span of 21 bases. The CDR3 protein is CASSLRSMRGTLSNQPQHF. For the CDR3, the DNA is TGTGCCAGCAGCTTACGTTCCATGAGGGGGACCTTGAGCAATCAGCCCCAGCATTTT.

This chain joins TRBV4-3 and TRBJ2-7; 8 bases are a match to TRBD2. This CDR3 is 18 amino acids long. V gave up 0 bases and J gave up 3 bases; unmatched junction bases: 13. Germline CDR1 is LGHNA and CDR2 is YSLEER. CDR3 amino acids: CASSQDISQRGLVYEQYF. Here the CDR3 DNA reads TGCGCCAGCAGCCAAGATATCTCTCAGCGGGGGCTTGTCTACGAGCAGTACTTC.

This clone was counted a single time. Distinct nucleotide sequences in the sample also encode this CDR3. CDR3 in amino acids: CASSSLVLDEQYF. CDR3 in DNA: TGCGCCAGCAGCTCGTTAGTACTGGACGAGCAGTACTTC. The chain recombines TRBV5-1 with TRBJ2-7; D is uncertain. The CDR3 is 13 amino acids. Germline CDR1 and CDR2: SGHRS and YFSETQ. Trimming took off 3 bases at V and 5 bases at J, with 12 bases between the two ends. The variable domain in full, completed from reference TRBV5-1 and TRBJ2-7, reads KAGVTQTPRYLIKTRGQQVTLSCSPISGHRSVSWYQQTPGQGLQFLFEYFSETQRNKGNFPGRFSGRQFSNSRSEMNVSTLELGDSALYLCASSSLVLDEQYFGPGTRLTVT.

V and J are TRBV5-6 and TRBJ2-4, with D possibly matching TRBD1 (6 bases). Trimming stripped 5 bases from V and 3 bases from J, with 9 bases between. The CDR3 contains 13 residues. Germline values: CDR1 SGHDT, CDR2 YYEEEE. DNA for the CDR3: TGTGCCAGCAGAAGAGGGGGCAAAAACATTCAGTACTTC. It specifies CASRRGGKNIQYF.

V usage is TRBV5-1 and J usage is TRBJ2-1; possibly TRBD2 for D (6 bases). Trimming removed 3 bases at V and 6 bases at J, with 10 bases between. Germline loops: CDR1 SGHRS, CDR2 YFSETQ. This CDR3 contains 13 residues. CDR3 nucleotide sequence: TGCGCCAGCAGCTCGGGGACTCTCAATGAGCAGTTCTTC. It specifies CASSSGTLNEQFF.

This clone was detected a few times. V is TRBV9 and J is TRBJ2-1, with 7 bases aligning to TRBD2. The CDR3 sequence is 17 residues long. The germline V gene has CDR1 SGDLS and CDR2 YYNGEE. The V and J ends lost 3 bases and 3 bases, in that order; junction bases with no gene match: 12. CDR3 coding DNA: TGTGCCAGCAGCGCCCTAGGGGCGGGAGAGCTCTACAATGAGCAGTTCTTC. This translates into CASSALGAGELYNEQFF.

The chain couples TRBV7-9 to TRBJ1-2; D is unclear. V lost 1 base, J lost 7 bases, and 10 bases lay in between. Germline CDR1 SEHNR, CDR2 FQNEAQ (reference sequence). The length of the CDR3 is 13 residues. DNA for the CDR3: TGTGCCAGCAGCTTAGAATTGAGGGCTGGCTACACCTTC. Residues: CASSLELRAGYTF.

The chain has TRBV30 and TRBJ2-5, with 11 bases fitting TRBD2. The V segment lost 0 bases and the J segment 7 bases; nucleotides outside the gene matches: 10. This CDR3 is built from 16 residues. Germline V CDR1 and CDR2: GTSNPN, SVGIG (reference sequence). CDR3 protein: CAWSVLGLAGRGTQYF. For the CDR3, the DNA is TGTGCCTGGAGTGTACTAGGACTAGCGGGCCGAGGGACCCAGTACTTC.

This rearrangement joins TRBV27 to TRBJ2-1; 7 nucleotides line up with TRBD1. Trimming cost V 8 bases and J 4 bases; bases outside gene matches: 11. Germline loops: CDR1 MNHEY, CDR2 SMNVEV (reference sequence). The CDR3 extends over 15 amino acids. CDR3 in DNA: TGTGCCAGCCAACCGTCCCGGGACAGTTACAATGAGCAGTTCTTC. It encodes CASQPSRDSYNEQFF.

In this sample, this clone turned up once. The genes are TRBV5-8 and TRBJ2-3; TRBD1 aligns across 7 bases. This CDR3 is 15 amino acids long. V lost 3 bases, J lost 3 bases, and 7 bases stayed unmatched. Germline V gene data show CDR1 as SGHTS and CDR2 as YDEGEE. The CDR3 sequence is CASSSDRVWTDTQYF. The CDR3 DNA sequence: TGTGCCAGCAGCTCAGACAGGGTGTGGACAGATACGCAGTATTTT.

This sequence joins TRBV18 and TRBJ2-2, with TRBD1 identical over 10 bases. Germline V gives CDR1 KGHSH, CDR2 LQKENI. Germline trimming cut 3 bases from V and 4 bases from J; bases unmatched to any gene: 2. The CDR3 totals 15 residues. The CDR3 bases are TGTGCCAGCTCACCGACAGGGGGCCCCACCGGGGAGCTGTTTTTT. This sequence encodes CASSPTGGPTGELFF.